This passage covers 30 T cell receptor beta chains from one sample sequenced in a study of blood T cell repertoires in COVID-19. Produced via immunoSEQ multiplex PCR; TCRdb's table is partial and in-frame only. The top ten hold 22% of the sample, which has about 57,000 clones, 75% to 90% seen once. Sequences were obtained from peripheral blood. Source of these receptors: a woman aged 80 or over with COVID-19, enrolled during active disease.

V usage is TRBV7-2 and J usage is TRBJ2-1, with TRBD1 identical over 8 bases. The CDR3 contains 14 residues. In germline, CDR1 is SGHTA, CDR2 FQGNSA. The trim removed 5 bases at V and 5 bases at J, leaving 5 bases unmatched. DNA for the CDR3: TGTGCCAGCAGCCGGGACAGGCGAAACAATGAGCAGTTCTTC. Amino acid sequence: CASSRDRRNNEQFF.

The chain employs TRBV11-2 and TRBJ2-2; 8 positions match TRBD1. The germline gives CDR1 SGHAT, CDR2 FQNNGV. V was clipped by 3 bases and J by 5 bases; unmatched bases: 2. The CDR3 is 14 amino acids. The CDR3 protein is CASSFWTGTGELFF. The CDR3, as DNA: TGTGCCAGCAGCTTTTGGACAGGGACCGGGGAGCTGTTTTTT. Looking up the rest from reference TRBV11-2 and TRBJ2-2 gives the full variable domain: EAGVAQSPRYKIIEKRQSVAFWCNPISGHATLYWYQQILGQGPKLLIQFQNNGVVDDSQLPKDRFSAERLKGVDSTLKIQPAKLEDSAVYLCASSFWTGTGELFFGEGSRLTVL.

V gene TRBV7-2 combines with J gene TRBJ1-2, with D perhaps matching TRBD1 (5 bases). This CDR3 region has 15 residues. V gave up 3 bases and J gave up 3 bases, with 14 bases separating them. The germline gives CDR1 SGHTA, CDR2 FQGNSA. The CDR3 protein is CASSFQPGGDYGYTF. The CDR3 nucleotides read TGTGCCAGCAGCTTCCAGCCCGGGGGGGACTATGGCTACACCTTC.

As DNA, the CDR3 is TGTGCCAGCAGTCTGAGGGGGTTCTACGAGACCCAGTACTTC. The encoded protein is CASSLRGFYETQYF. The chain couples TRBV6-6 to TRBJ2-5; perhaps TRBD1 as D (6 bases). The CDR3 is 14 amino acids. In germline, CDR1 is MNHNY, CDR2 SVGAGI (reference sequence). V was trimmed by 5 bases and J by 5 bases, leaving 15 bases between them.

The gene calls are TRBV24-1 and TRBJ2-1; 10 bases fit TRBD2. V trimming: 6 bases; J trimming: 5 bases; junction bases outside the gene matches: 3. CDR3 size: 14 residues. Per the germline V gene, CDR1 is KGHDR and CDR2 is SFDVKD. CDR3 coding DNA: TGTGCCACCAGTCTAGCGGGAGATAACAATGAGCAGTTCTTC. Its translation: CATSLAGDNNEQFF.

This clone was observed a few times. The chain employs TRBV5-1 and TRBJ2-2; D ambiguous. The germline V gene encodes CDR1 SGHRS and CDR2 YFSETQ. The CDR3 consists of 14 residues. V was cut by 0 bases and J by 9 bases, with 12 bases left in between. CDR3 in DNA: TGCGCCAGCAGCTTGGATCTAAACAGCTGGGAGCTGTTTTTT. Its translation is CASSLDLNSWELFF.

J is TRBJ2-1 and V is TRBV25-1; D is perhaps TRBD2 (5 bases). The CDR3 contains 12 residues. The germline CDR1 and CDR2 sequences are MGHDK and SYGVNS. V gave up 1 base and J gave up 10 bases, with 8 bases separating them. CDR3: CASSEFTREQFF. The CDR3 DNA is TGTGCCAGCAGTGAATTCACTAGGGAGCAGTTCTTC.

The V call is TRBV19, the J call TRBJ1-5, with D possibly being TRBD1 (6 bases). Trimming removed 11 bases at V and 3 bases at J, with 17 bases between. Germline assignment: CDR1 LNHDA and CDR2 SQIVND (reference sequence). CDR3 length: 14 residues. The CDR3: CAARGAGTNQPQHF. CDR3 sequence (DNA): TGTGCCGCCAGGGGAGCGGGGACCAATCAGCCCCAGCATTTT.

V gene TRBV12-3 or TRBV12-4 combines with J gene TRBJ1-2, with 10 bases aligning to TRBD1. J lost 6 bases, V lost 6 bases, and 4 bases had no gene match. The CDR3 has 13 residues. The DNA of the CDR3 is TGTGCCAGCAGGGGACAGGGGCGGGATGGCTACACCTTC. The encoded protein is CASRGQGRDGYTF.

The chain couples TRBV7-4 to TRBJ1-5; 7 nucleotides match TRBD1. V lost 5 bases and J lost 3; bases outside the gene matches: 10. Germline V gene data show CDR1 as SGHVT and CDR2 as SQSDAQ. The CDR3 runs 16 residues. As DNA, the CDR3 is TGTGCCAGCAGCCTTCGACAGGGAGAGAACAATCAGCCCCAGCATTTT. Translated: CASSLRQGENNQPQHF.

The rearrangement uses TRBV5-6 and TRBJ2-3; possible D gene TRBD1, 6 bases. The V gene lost 2 bases and the J gene lost 2 bases, with 15 bases spanning the gap. Germline values: CDR1 SGHDT, CDR2 YYEEEE. This CDR3 is 16 amino acids long. CDR3 in amino acids: CASSFMVDRPTDTQYF. DNA for the CDR3: TGTGCCAGCAGCTTTATGGTCGACAGGCCCACAGATACGCAGTATTTT.

The chain combines TRBV2 with TRBJ1-5; D gene uncertain. Germline CDR1 reads SNHLY; CDR2 reads FYNNEI. The V gene lost 7 bases and the J gene lost 2 bases, with 9 bases spanning the gap. The CDR3 runs 13 residues. The CDR3 sequence is CASNSFGNQPQHF. The CDR3 bases are TGTGCCAGCAATAGTTTCGGCAATCAGCCCCAGCATTTT.

V usage is TRBV30 and J usage is TRBJ1-1; TRBD1 is a possible D gene (5 bases). CDR1 is GTSNPN and CDR2 is SVGIG in the germline V gene (reference sequence). The V gene lost 3 bases and the J gene lost 1 base, with 12 bases spanning the gap. This CDR3 comprises 14 residues. The CDR3 sequence is CAWRDYDRNTEAFF. The DNA for the CDR3 is TGTGCCTGGAGGGATTACGACAGGAACACTGAAGCTTTCTTT.

The rearrangement joins TRBV10-1 to TRBJ2-7; 7 nucleotides align to TRBD1. J was trimmed by 5 bases and V by 2 bases; bases with no gene match: 6. Germline V gene sequence: CDR1 WNHNN, CDR2 SYGVQD (reference sequence). This CDR3 is built from 14 residues. The CDR3 is CASSERTGVNEQYF. The CDR3 DNA follows: TGCGCCAGCAGTGAGCGAACAGGGGTTAACGAGCAGTACTTC.

The CDR3 region is CASWDSGYNEQFF. For the CDR3, the DNA is TGTGCCAGCTGGGATAGCGGGTACAATGAGCAGTTCTTC. V is TRBV12-3 or TRBV12-4 and J is TRBJ2-1; TRBD2 matches 7 bases. V was clipped by 8 bases and J by 4 bases; unmatched bases: 5. This CDR3 contains 13 residues.

The V and J genes are TRBV6-5 and TRBJ1-2, with 9 bases fitting TRBD1. Losses at the gene ends were 6 bases for V and 0 bases for J; bases not matched to a gene: 2. Germline V lookup: CDR1 MNHEY, CDR2 SVGAGI. The CDR3 consists of 14 residues. The CDR3 DNA reads TGTGCCAGCAGGGGACAGGGCGCTAACTATGGCTACACCTTC. It encodes CASRGQGANYGYTF.

V and J are TRBV6-1 and TRBJ1-2, with TRBD1 identical over 9 bases. The CDR3 length is 16 residues. Looked up from germline, CDR1 is MNHNS and CDR2 is SASEGT. The ends lost 3 bases at V and 4 bases at J; junction bases unmatched: 9. CDR3 protein: CASSDLNKDRGYGYTF. CDR3 DNA sequence: TGTGCCAGCAGTGACCTGAACAAGGACAGGGGCTATGGCTACACCTTC.

CDR3 nucleotides: TGTGCCAGCAGCCGGGACAGGGTTAACGAGCAGTACTTC. This gives the protein CASSRDRVNEQYF. The chain recombines TRBV6-5 with TRBJ2-7; TRBD1 matches 9 bases. V dropped 6 bases and J dropped 5; count of bases not matched to a gene: 5. This CDR3 comprises 13 residues. Germline CDR1 reads MNHEY; CDR2 reads SVGAGI.

The chain links TRBV29-1 to TRBJ2-3; D is undetermined. CDR1 and CDR2 (germline): SQVTM, ANQGSEA. Trimming took off 6 bases at V and 0 bases at J, with 7 bases between the two ends. This CDR3 contains 12 residues. For the CDR3, the DNA is TGCAGCGTCTATAAGAGCACAGATACGCAGTATTTT. Translated, it gives CSVYKSTDTQYF.

The CDR3 nucleotides are TGTGCCAGCAGCTTCGGCGGGGGGTTCGGAGATACGCAGTATTTT. Protein sequence: CASSFGGGFGDTQYF. The chain uses TRBV5-5 and TRBJ2-3; 8 bases agree with TRBD2. With 2 bases clipped from V and 5 bases from J, the junction kept 7 bases outside the gene matches. CDR1 and CDR2 (germline): SGHKS, YYEKEE (reference sequence). The CDR3 contains 15 residues. Full variable domain (missing parts from reference TRBV5-5 and TRBJ2-3): DAGVTQSPTHLIKTRGQQVTLRCSPISGHKSVSWYQQVLGQGPQFIFQYYEKEERGRGNFPDRFSARQFPNYSSELNVNALLLGDSALYLCASSFGGGFGDTQYFGPGTRLTVL.

The rearrangement links TRBV2 to TRBJ1-5; weak D call: TRBD1 (5 bases). This CDR3 is built from 15 residues. Germline lookup yields CDR1 SNHLY and CDR2 FYNNEI. The V and J ends lost 6 bases and 1 base respectively, with 13 bases between them. CDR3 DNA sequence: TGTGCCAGCAGCCAAAGGGCAGGGAGCAATCAGCCCCAGCATTTT. Its translation is CASSQRAGSNQPQHF.

The V and J genes are TRBV9 and TRBJ1-1; 7 bases map to TRBD1. CDR1 and CDR2 (germline): SGDLS, YYNGEE. The CDR3 spans 17 residues. After removal of 0 bases from V and 4 bases from J, the junction contained 12 bases not matched to a gene. The CDR3 DNA reads as TGTGCCAGCAGCGTAGAGGGGACAGTTAGGCAGGGCACTGAAGCTTTCTTT. Amino acid sequence: CASSVEGTVRQGTEAFF.

Remarks on this clone: The same CDR3 also results from other DNA sequences found in this sample. The chain employs TRBV9 and TRBJ1-2; TRBD1 matches 10 bases. Losses at the gene ends were 0 bases for V and 3 bases for J; bases not matched to a gene: 2. Per germline, CDR1 SGDLS and CDR2 YYNGEE. The CDR3 totals 15 residues. The CDR3 region is CASSVGTGGDYGYTF. The CDR3 coding sequence is TGTGCCAGCAGCGTAGGGACAGGGGGTGACTATGGCTACACCTTC.

The CDR3 spells CASSLRQGSYEQYF. The CDR3 region has the DNA TGTGCCAGCAGCCTACGACAGGGTTCGTACGAGCAGTACTTC. The rearrangement uses TRBV3-1 (or the pseudogene TRBV3-2) and TRBJ2-7; 7 bases line up with TRBD1. The CDR3 contains 14 residues. Trimming took 4 bases from V and 4 from J; bases not matched to a gene: 7. Germline V gives CDR1 LGHDT, CDR2 YNNKEL (reference sequence).

The chain employs TRBV5-6 and TRBJ2-2, with a possible D match to TRBD1 (6 bases). In germline, CDR1 is SGHDT, CDR2 YYEEEE. There are 16 residues in the CDR3. V lost 3 bases and J 3 bases, leaving 15 bases between the germline ends. CDR3 sequence reads: CASSSIQGRYTGELFF. The CDR3 coding sequence is TGTGCCAGCAGCTCTATACAGGGTCGGTACACCGGGGAGCTGTTTTTT.

This rearrangement joins TRBV5-1 to TRBJ2-1; D is perhaps TRBD2 (6 bases). The V end was cut by 4 bases, the J end by 9 bases, with 17 bases between. In germline, CDR1 is SGHRS, CDR2 YFSETQ. The CDR3 runs 14 residues. Here the CDR3 DNA reads TGCGCCAGCAGCGGACTAACCAAGTCCAGTGAGCAGTTCTTC. Translated, it gives CASSGLTKSSEQFF.

This sequence joins TRBV6-6 and TRBJ2-6; maybe TRBD1 (6 bases). V lost 5 bases, J lost 0 bases, and 17 bases lay in between. The CDR3 spans 18 residues. Germline V gene sequence: CDR1 MNHNY, CDR2 SVGAGI (reference sequence). The CDR3 DNA reads TGTGCCAGCAGTCCACTCGGGCAGGGGTTCTCTGGGGCCAACGTCCTGACTTTC. It encodes CASSPLGQGFSGANVLTF.

The CDR3 here is CASRGQDVYEQYF. The CDR3 nucleotides are TGTGCCAGCAGGGGACAGGACGTCTACGAGCAGTACTTC. V gene TRBV6-6 combines with J gene TRBJ2-7; 8 nucleotides match TRBD1. CDR1 is MNHNY, CDR2 SVGAGI, per germline (reference sequence). The CDR3 is 13 amino acids. V shed 6 bases and J 3 bases; nucleotides not matched to a gene: 4.

J is TRBJ2-2 and V is TRBV7-7; 7 nucleotides agree with TRBD1. The CDR3 is 13 residues long. V lost 6 bases to trimming and J lost 7 bases; unmatched junction nucleotides: 5. In germline, CDR1 is SSHAT, CDR2 FNYEAQ (reference sequence). The CDR3 nucleotides read TGTGCCAGCAGTTTCACAGGGGACGGGGAGCTGTTTTTT. Translating gives CASSFTGDGELFF.

For the CDR3, the DNA is TGTGCCAGCAGTGTGGAGCAGGGGGCGGGCTACACCTTC. Translation gives CASSVEQGAGYTF. J is TRBJ1-2 and V is TRBV2, with 8 bases matching TRBD1. The CDR3 totals 13 residues. In germline, CDR1 is SNHLY, CDR2 FYNNEI. The junction had 6 bases not matched to a gene; V was cut back by 4 bases and J by 8 bases. The variable domain in full, with the rest retrieved from reference TRBV2 and TRBJ1-2, is EPEVTQTPSHQVTQMGQEVILRCVPISNHLYFYWYRQILGQKVEFLVSFYNNEISEKSEIFDDQFSVERPDGSNFTLKIRSTKLEDSAMYFCASSVEQGAGYTFGSGTRLTVV.